The rows below give T cell receptor beta chains drawn from one sample of a study of T cells in Graves' hyperthyroidism and ophthalmopathy. Each CDR3 protein is one row after TCRdb ran MiXCR on the multiplex PCR reads. The sample yields 500,000 to 550,000 distinct CDR3 sequences, less than 25% seen once. Sequences were obtained from blood. The receptors here all came from a young man with Graves' hyperthyroidism. CDR3s include the opening cysteine and the closing phenylalanine or tryptophan. Each record gives: V gene, J gene, D gene, clone size, CDR3 DNA, CDR3 protein. A D gene is named only where the DNA matches it firmly. Clone size, where shown, is once, few, many, or a class for clones that have expanded.

v_call: TRBV28; j_call: TRBJ1-1; d_call: TRBD1; clone_size: many; cdr3_nt: TGTGCCAGCAGTTCCCCCGGACCCGAGGCAGGGGGCGAGACTGAAGCTTTCTTT; cdr3_aa: CASSSPGPEAGGETEAFF
v_call: TRBV28; j_call: TRBJ2-7; d_call: -; clone_size: many; cdr3_nt: TGTGCCAGCAGTCCTGGCTATTCCTACGAGCAGTACTTC; cdr3_aa: CASSPGYSYEQYF
v_call: TRBV6-2/TRBV6-3; j_call: TRBJ2-6; d_call: TRBD2; clone_size: -; cdr3_nt: TGTGCCAGCAGTTCCCCGACGGGACTAAGACTTTCTGGGGCCAACGTCCTGACTTTC; cdr3_aa: CASSSPTGLRLSGANVLTF
v_call: TRBV6-1; j_call: TRBJ1-3; d_call: -; clone_size: many; cdr3_nt: TGTGCCAGCAGTCCCGACGGCAACTCTGGAAACACCATATATTTT; cdr3_aa: CASSPDGNSGNTIYF
v_call: TRBV20-1; j_call: TRBJ1-1; d_call: -; clone_size: many; cdr3_nt: TGCAGTGCAGCAAAGACAGCTGAAGCTTTCTTT; cdr3_aa: CSAAKTAEAFF
v_call: TRBV12-3/TRBV12-4; j_call: TRBJ2-7; d_call: -; clone_size: many; cdr3_nt: TGTGCCAGCACCCAGTCCGGGGCCTACGAGCAGTACTTC; cdr3_aa: CASTQSGAYEQYF
v_call: TRBV5-8; j_call: TRBJ1-5; d_call: -; clone_size: -; cdr3_nt: TGTGCCAGCAGCTTGGTGCGGTTTAGCAATCAGCCCCAGCATTTT; cdr3_aa: CASSLVRFSNQPQHF
v_call: TRBV7-9; j_call: TRBJ2-5; d_call: -; clone_size: many; cdr3_nt: TGTGCCAGCAGCCCAAAGGGGGTGAGAGAGACCCAGTACTTC; cdr3_aa: CASSPKGVRETQYF
v_call: TRBV7-9; j_call: TRBJ2-7; d_call: -; clone_size: many; cdr3_nt: TGTGCCAGCAGCGCGCCCGGGGCTTACGAGCAGTACTTC; cdr3_aa: CASSAPGAYEQYF
v_call: TRBV12-3/TRBV12-4; j_call: TRBJ2-7; d_call: -; clone_size: -; cdr3_nt: TGTGCCAGCAGTTACTCAGGGCAGGGATTTTCCGAGCAGTACTTC; cdr3_aa: CASSYSGQGFSEQYF
v_call: TRBV6-1; j_call: TRBJ1-1; d_call: TRBD1; clone_size: few; cdr3_nt: TGTGCCAGCAGTGCCAGGGGGGAGTTCACTGAAGCTTTCTTT; cdr3_aa: CASSARGEFTEAFF
v_call: TRBV7-2; j_call: TRBJ1-2; d_call: -; clone_size: -; cdr3_nt: TGTGCCAGCAGCCCCCGACAGACCGTTAACTATGGCTACACCTTC; cdr3_aa: CASSPRQTVNYGYTF
v_call: TRBV7-9; j_call: TRBJ1-5; d_call: -; clone_size: -; cdr3_nt: TGTGCCAGCAGCTCCCAGGGGAGGGAACAGCCCCAGCATTTT; cdr3_aa: CASSSQGREQPQHF
v_call: TRBV7-9; j_call: TRBJ1-1; d_call: -; clone_size: few; cdr3_nt: TGTGCCAGCAGCCTGTACCACAGCCTTGAAGCTTTCTTT; cdr3_aa: CASSLYHSLEAFF
v_call: TRBV7-8; j_call: TRBJ1-2; d_call: -; clone_size: many; cdr3_nt: TGTGCCAGCAGCTTGGCGGGACAACCTTATGGCTACACCTTC; cdr3_aa: CASSLAGQPYGYTF
v_call: TRBV30; j_call: TRBJ2-2; d_call: TRBD1; clone_size: many; cdr3_nt: TGTGCTACCGGACAGGGTGCTGCCGGGGAGCTGTTTTTT; cdr3_aa: CATGQGAAGELFF
v_call: TRBV30; j_call: TRBJ1-5; d_call: -; clone_size: many; cdr3_nt: TGTGCCTGGAGTGGCCCCCAGGCCGGCAATCAGCCCCAGCATTTT; cdr3_aa: CAWSGPQAGNQPQHF
v_call: TRBV13; j_call: TRBJ1-1; d_call: -; clone_size: -; cdr3_nt: TGTGCCAGCAGCATCCGACAGTGGGACACTGAAGCTTTCTTT; cdr3_aa: CASSIRQWDTEAFF
v_call: TRBV11-3; j_call: TRBJ1-1; d_call: -; clone_size: -; cdr3_nt: TGTGCCAGCAGCCGAATCCGGACGGGGGATGGAGAAGCTTTCTTT; cdr3_aa: CASSRIRTGDGEAFF
v_call: TRBV7-6; j_call: TRBJ2-7; d_call: TRBD1; clone_size: many; cdr3_nt: TGTGCCAGCAGCTTCGGGACAGAGAGCGAGCAGTACTTC; cdr3_aa: CASSFGTESEQYF
v_call: TRBV4-1; j_call: TRBJ2-7; d_call: TRBD1; clone_size: few; cdr3_nt: TGCGCCAGCAGCCAATTGGGACAGGGGTCTTACGAGCGGTACTTC; cdr3_aa: CASSQLGQGSYERYF
v_call: TRBV28; j_call: TRBJ2-5; d_call: -; clone_size: many; cdr3_nt: TGTGCCAGCAATAGGGGGAATGAAGAGACCCAGTACTTC; cdr3_aa: CASNRGNEETQYF
v_call: TRBV24-1; j_call: TRBJ1-2; d_call: -; clone_size: -; cdr3_nt: TGTGCCACCAGTGATTCTGGAATTTATGGCTACACCTTC; cdr3_aa: CATSDSGIYGYTF
v_call: TRBV6-5; j_call: TRBJ1-1; d_call: -; clone_size: many; cdr3_nt: TGTGCCAGCAGTTTCCCTCGGACGGTGAACACTGAAGCTTTCTTT; cdr3_aa: CASSFPRTVNTEAFF
v_call: TRBV7-9; j_call: TRBJ2-7; d_call: -; clone_size: many; cdr3_nt: TGTGCCAGCAGCGCCACGAAGTACGAGCAGTACTTC; cdr3_aa: CASSATKYEQYF
v_call: TRBV11-2; j_call: TRBJ2-5; d_call: -; clone_size: -; cdr3_nt: TGTGCCAGCAGAGTAAGATGGGACTTGCCAGAGACCCAGTACTTC; cdr3_aa: CASRVRWDLPETQYF
v_call: TRBV2; j_call: TRBJ1-6; d_call: TRBD1; clone_size: -; cdr3_nt: TGTGCCAGCAGTGCCGGGACAGGGTTCAATAATTCACCCCTCCACTTT; cdr3_aa: CASSAGTGFNNSPLHF
v_call: TRBV6-1; j_call: TRBJ1-6; d_call: -; clone_size: -; cdr3_nt: TGTGCCAGCAGTGACCGCTATTCACCCCTCCACTTT; cdr3_aa: CASSDRYSPLHF
v_call: TRBV20-1; j_call: TRBJ1-2; d_call: -; clone_size: -; cdr3_nt: TGCAGTGCTAGACAGACAGCTAACTATGGCTACACCTTC; cdr3_aa: CSARQTANYGYTF
v_call: TRBV6-5; j_call: TRBJ1-1; d_call: -; clone_size: many; cdr3_nt: TGTGCCAGCAGTTATCAATGGAACACTGAAGCTTTCTTT; cdr3_aa: CASSYQWNTEAFF
v_call: TRBV19; j_call: TRBJ1-1; d_call: -; clone_size: -; cdr3_nt: TGTGCCAGTAGTTTCCGGAGAGGGCGGACTGAAGCTTTCTTT; cdr3_aa: CASSFRRGRTEAFF
v_call: TRBV6-1; j_call: TRBJ2-7; d_call: TRBD1; clone_size: -; cdr3_nt: TGTGCCAGCAGTGGGAATCGACAGGGAATCTCCTACGAGCAGTACTTC; cdr3_aa: CASSGNRQGISYEQYF
v_call: TRBV29-1; j_call: TRBJ2-2; d_call: TRBD2; clone_size: -; cdr3_nt: TGCAGCGTGAAGACTAGCGGGGGGGCTGGTACCGGGGAGCTGTTTTTT; cdr3_aa: CSVKTSGGAGTGELFF
v_call: TRBV6-1; j_call: TRBJ1-1; d_call: -; clone_size: many; cdr3_nt: TGTGCCAGCAGTCCCACGACCGGTGAAGCTTTCTTT; cdr3_aa: CASSPTTGEAFF
v_call: TRBV13; j_call: TRBJ1-2; d_call: -; clone_size: many; cdr3_nt: TGTGCCAGCAGCTTTGGGGCGAGCTATGGCTACACCTTC; cdr3_aa: CASSFGASYGYTF
v_call: TRBV6-2/TRBV6-3; j_call: TRBJ1-5; d_call: -; clone_size: many; cdr3_nt: TGTGCCAGCAGTTATCGTAGCCAAGGCAATCAGCCCCAGCATTTT; cdr3_aa: CASSYRSQGNQPQHF
v_call: TRBV12-5; j_call: TRBJ2-2; d_call: -; clone_size: many; cdr3_nt: TGTGCTAGTGGTTTGTTAGGCGCGGGCGGGGAGCTGTTTTTT; cdr3_aa: CASGLLGAGGELFF
v_call: TRBV29-1; j_call: TRBJ2-4; d_call: -; clone_size: many; cdr3_nt: TGCAGCCTAACGGTCCCCAGGGCAAAAAACATTCAGTACTTC; cdr3_aa: CSLTVPRAKNIQYF
v_call: TRBV10-3; j_call: TRBJ2-2; d_call: -; clone_size: -; cdr3_nt: TGTGCCATCAGTGGGGAGAACACCGGGGAGCTGTTTTTT; cdr3_aa: CAISGENTGELFF
v_call: TRBV28; j_call: TRBJ2-5; d_call: -; clone_size: -; cdr3_nt: TGTGCCAGCAGTTTAGGTCAGGGAGCCGGGGAGACCCAGTACTTC; cdr3_aa: CASSLGQGAGETQYF
v_call: TRBV7-8; j_call: TRBJ2-7; d_call: -; clone_size: -; cdr3_nt: TGTGCCAGCAGCCGACTACCCCGGCGAGACTGGTACGAGCAGTACTTC; cdr3_aa: CASSRLPRRDWYEQYF
v_call: TRBV27; j_call: TRBJ1-1; d_call: TRBD1; clone_size: once; cdr3_nt: TGTGCCAGCAGTTGGGTCGGACAGGGAGAGGACACTGAAGCTTTCTTT; cdr3_aa: CASSWVGQGEDTEAFF
v_call: TRBV4-1; j_call: TRBJ2-7; d_call: -; clone_size: -; cdr3_nt: TGCGCCAGCAGCCAAGGACAGTACTACGAGCAGTACTTC; cdr3_aa: CASSQGQYYEQYF
v_call: TRBV30; j_call: TRBJ1-1; d_call: -; clone_size: many; cdr3_nt: TGTGCCTGGTCCGACCCCCCGGGGACTGAAGCTTTCTTT; cdr3_aa: CAWSDPPGTEAFF
v_call: TRBV2; j_call: TRBJ1-2; d_call: -; clone_size: -; cdr3_nt: TGTGCCAGCAGAGGGGTGCAGGGGCAAGGCTACACCTTC; cdr3_aa: CASRGVQGQGYTF